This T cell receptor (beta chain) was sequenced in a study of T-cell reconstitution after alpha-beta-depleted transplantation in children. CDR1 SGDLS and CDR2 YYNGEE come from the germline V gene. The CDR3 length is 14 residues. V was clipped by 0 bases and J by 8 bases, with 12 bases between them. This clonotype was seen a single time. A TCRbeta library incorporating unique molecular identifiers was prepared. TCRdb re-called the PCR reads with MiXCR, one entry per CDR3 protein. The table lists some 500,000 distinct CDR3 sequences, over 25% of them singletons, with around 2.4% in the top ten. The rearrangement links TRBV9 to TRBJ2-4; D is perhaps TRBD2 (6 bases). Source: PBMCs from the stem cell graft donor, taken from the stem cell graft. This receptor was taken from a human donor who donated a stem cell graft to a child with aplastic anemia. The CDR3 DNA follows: TGTGCCAGCAGCGTAGAGGCTAGCGTTGACATTCAGTACTTC. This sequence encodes CASSVEASVDIQYF.